This section outlines one T cell receptor beta chain sequence together with its context. Its antigen target is currently unknown. No base qualities exist here, and no much larger clone lies one base off it. The sample originates from a study of cytomegalovirus exposure and HLA in healthy donors (dated by TCRdb to 2015 to 2018). Regarding the research as a whole: According to an earlier analysis of a few hundred of the donors, roughly 180 million T cells yielded some 120 million unique TCR beta sequences and about 300 Gb of sequence data. In a later analysis, previously published TCR beta repertoires from several hundred donors were re-analyzed and high-resolution HLA genotyping was added so that TCR occurrence patterns could be studied. Rather than drawing on any new phenotypic data, the later analysis identified candidate immune exposures from TCR beta sequences and the way those sequences occurred across donors. A later genetic analysis took genome-wide SNP genotypes for about 55% of the 666 donors and used that subset as a discovery cohort. Besides the first cohort of around 670 subjects, a separate validation cohort made up of 120 different subjects was used. The number of donors typed differed by locus, with roughly 620-640 for A, B, C, DRB1 and DQB1, 522 for DQA1, some 570 for DPA1, and some 450 for DPB1. All discovery cohort repertoires had been generated on a single sequencing platform. The study aimed to test whether signatures of past pathogen exposure could be identified by cataloging public T cell receptors. In an earlier analysis of 587 of the donors, high-throughput TCR beta sequencing was used to judge whether each TCR beta V gene segment behaved as functional or pseudogenic. High-throughput TCR immunosequencing, statistical association of individual TCRs with disease status, and machine learning were combined to predict cytomegalovirus infection status. The T cell repertoires of several hundred subjects were profiled by immunosequencing and related to cytomegalovirus serostatus. Because of strong linkage in the cohort, roughly five DR-DQ haplotypes were treated as single units for association and clustering. HLA typing included class I and class II loci at four-digit resolution. Among 300 to 500 genotyped donors of the cohort, an average of approximately 240,000 unique TCR beta nucleotide sequences was sequenced per donor, of which approximately 19% were non-productive. Alongside the repertoire data, information on donor age, sex, ethnicity and CMV serostatus was compiled. Of the approximately 400 genotyped donors, approximately 83% fell in the genetic ancestry cluster associated with self-reported Caucasian donors. An early release that covered about 600 HLA-typed donors contained approximately 300 gigabases of sequencing data and about 84 million unique TCR sequences.

The cohort was made up of 650 to 700 healthy bone marrow donors. At the time of sampling, all cohort members were nominally healthy, though unrecorded immune exposures were likely present. The donor tested CMV seropositive and was one of the 289 seropositive cohort members. Every donor gave a peripheral blood sample, and the peripheral blood mononuclear cells from that sample were used for TCR beta sequencing. Genomic DNA extraction from the blood cell samples was performed with the Qiagen DNeasy Blood Extraction Kit. What the authors observed across the whole study: A later analysis reported that several top co-occurrence clusters appeared linked to parvovirus B19, influenza, CMV and Epstein-Barr virus. It was suggested by the authors that the approach could potentially be generalized to other disease states and immunological phenotypes. In an earlier analysis of roughly 500 of the donors, most TCR beta V segments appeared in productive rearrangements about 90% or about 30% of the time, broadly matching IMGT annotations. When HLA alleles, especially DR and DQ, strongly co-occurred, TCR associations were difficult to assign to individual alleles. A few of the identified cytomegalovirus-associated TCR beta chains were confirmed in vitro to be specific for cytomegalovirus antigens. Because counts were too low, fewer than 20 rarely observed V segments, including chromosome 9 orphons, were excluded from the earlier analysis of under 650 of the donors. The classifier was reported to diagnose cytomegalovirus status with high specificity and sensitivity in both the original and validation cohorts. In this cohort, only TCR beta chains were sequenced, and detectable features were limited by the absence of alpha or paired-chain data. Sequencing depth was assumed to be roughly uniform across donors in the presence/absence analyses, though that assumption may not hold. Immune exposure information for the cohort was limited to CMV serostatus. Correlated functional status among segregating V segments might be attributable to linkage disequilibrium, but an unknown experimental factor could not be ruled out. A cluster of highly shared sequence variants was judged likely to be a technical artifact of the sequencing pipeline. According to a later analysis, TCR association rates differed among HLA loci, with DRB1 alleles showing the most associated TCRs and HLA-C alleles showing the fewest. Because HLA typing was unavailable for some donors at each locus, only the typed subset was used in association tests. Compared with equally common non-associated chains, HLA-associated TCR beta chains in a later analysis were more clonally expanded and had lower generation probabilities. A further reported finding was that TCR beta sequences accurately predicted the HLA-A and HLA-B alleles for most subjects in the first cohort. Compared with the roughly 710-donor mean, donors in an Asian-associated ancestry cluster had fewer N-insertions in productive TCRs, according to a later genetic analysis. In the study, some 160 TCR beta chains were listed as associated with cytomegalovirus. V-gene and J-gene trimming of TCR beta chains was associated with a missense DCLRE1C variant in a later genetic analysis, and the association was replicated in an independent cohort. While some public TCRs were present in many individuals, most TCR sequences turned up only very rarely across donors. According to a later analysis, most CMV-associated TCR beta chains appeared to be HLA-restricted, and the HLA associations seemed to be driven largely by CMV exposure. At a false discovery rate of 0.05, a later analysis linked 16,000 or so TCR beta sequences to specific HLA alleles. Some IMGT-functional V segments, including TRBV6-2 and TRBV6-3, could not be told apart with the 87-base-pair reads, so those segments were excluded.

The CDR3 has 14 amino acids, counting the end cysteine and phenylalanine. The entry retains the CDR3 DNA only, 42 bases that are in frame from base 1. The germline V gene provides CDR1 LGHNT and CDR2 FRNRAP. V loses 1 base of germline sequence and J loses 9 bases, and the interval between the two ends is 13 bases. The library was prepared using the immunoSEQ multiplex PCR assay. For the multiplex PCR, a mixture combining 60 forward primers for TCR Vbeta segments and 13 reverse primers for TCR Jbeta segments was used. A multiplex PCR assay on genomic DNA amplified the CDR3 region of rearranged TCR beta genes. Amplified TCR beta libraries were sequenced as 87-base-pair reads on the Illumina HiSeq System. On the study's bioinformatics: A later analysis tallied some 79 million unique TCR beta chains across the 650 to 750 repertoires, and around 10 million of those chains were shared by two or more donors. A nearest-neighbor algorithm error-corrected the raw reads and collapsed the reads into unique sequences, merging closely related sequences to remove PCR and sequencing errors. Alignment of CDR3 sequences to IMGT reference sequences was used to assign V, D and J gene segments. For a sequence to be retained, a match of at least six nucleotides to both a V gene segment and a J gene segment was required. A rearrangement was called productive if the CDR3 had no stop codons and remained in frame with V and J, and every other rearrangement was called non-productive. CDR3 was defined by IMGT convention, running from the second conserved V-encoded cysteine to the conserved J-encoded phenylalanine. The earlier analysis of about 610 of the donors excluded any sequence lacking an unambiguous match to a single V gene segment. An earlier analysis of fewer than 650 of the donors classified V segments as functional when productive rearrangements were above 56.7% and as segregating when the standard deviation between donors was above 5%. To diagnose cytomegalovirus status from the catalog of TCR beta chain sequences, a statistical classification framework was built. In a later analysis, V and J genes were assigned by comparing TCR nucleotide sequences against IMGT/GENE-DB human TR gene sequences. In a later analysis, CDR3 sequences and most-parsimonious VDJ recombination scenarios were assigned using the TCRdist pipeline. In a later analysis, every TCR beta chain was defined by the combination of its CDR3 amino acid sequence and its V-gene family, and reads without a unique V-gene family were dropped. A later analysis removed nearly 600 highly shared, low-generation-probability nucleotide sequences to deal with suspected cross-contamination and a sequencing artifact. In a later analysis, a clonal expansion index was calculated for each public chain from normalized within-repertoire ranks of inferred template counts. In a later analysis, generation probabilities were computed using a VDJ recombination model fitted to out-of-frame rearrangements, and the results were checked against IGoR. A later analysis scored TCR-TCR, TCR-HLA and TCR-CMV co-occurrence with hypergeometric tests, applying a repertoire-size bias correction to TCR pairs. False discovery rates were estimated in a later analysis by permuting HLA or CMV assignments 20 times. In a later analysis, co-occurring TCRs were grouped using DBSCAN, and TCRdist sequence similarity was added for clustering within HLA-allele-positive subsets. Repertoires with fewer than 30,000 or more than 120,000 public chains, plus five repertoires with anomalous nucleotide sharing, were excluded from co-occurrence clustering. In its TCRdb copy, this immuneACCESS table keeps in-frame sequences only and misses some clones. Where compared with another copy, unresolved V genes explain less than half of these, and the others have no known cause. V, J and clone size derive from that table, while D and trimming were established from the DNA sequence. This sample is represented by fewer than 110,000 clones; under 80% of them were singletons. In total, the top ten clones hold about 9.3% of the sample.

This chain joins TRBV12-5 to TRBJ2-1; the D gene is possibly TRBD2, with 6 bases matching. The sequence derives from a woman aged 18-29 years in good health and CMV-seropositive. Specimen: PBMCs. The nucleotides are TGTGCTAGTGGTTTGGGACTAGGAAACGGTGAGCAGTTCTTC. Translated, this gives CASGLGLGNGEQFF.